The 24 T cell receptor beta chains in this list originate from one sample, sequenced in a study of blood T cell repertoires in COVID-19. Assay used: immunoSEQ multiplex PCR; TCRdb lists only in-frame clones, some missing. The sample shows some 74,000 clones, just over 90% of them seen only once. Sequenced material: peripheral blood. The source of these receptors is a man in his fifties with COVID-19, enrolled during active disease.

The genes are TRBV27 and TRBJ2-1, with 7 bases matching TRBD2. CDR1 is MNHEY and CDR2 is SMNVEV in the germline V gene (reference sequence). The CDR3 totals 16 residues. Unmatched junction bases numbered 10, after V lost 5 bases and J lost 3 bases. CDR3 bases: TGTGCCAGCAGTAACCTAGCGGAGTTCCTCTACAATGAGCAGTTCTTC. Translating it yields CASSNLAEFLYNEQFF.

This chain uses TRBV28 with TRBJ2-7, with D perhaps matching TRBD2 (5 bases). CDR1 is MDHEN, CDR2 SYDVKM, per germline. V lost 7 bases to trimming and J lost 5 bases, with 12 bases between them. This CDR3 contains 12 residues. CDR3 nucleotide sequence: TGTGCCAGCACCGTACTAGGCAACGAGCAGTACTTC. Translation gives CASTVLGNEQYF.

The chain joins TRBV3-1 (or the pseudogene TRBV3-2) to TRBJ2-1, with TRBD2 matching over 8 bases. J lost 2 bases, V lost 1 base, and 7 bases had no gene match. This CDR3 is built from 17 residues. Germline loops: CDR1 LGHDT, CDR2 YNNKEL (reference sequence). The CDR3 sequence: CASSQVSGRATYNEQFF. The CDR3 nucleotides are TGTGCCAGCAGCCAAGTGTCCGGGAGGGCCACCTACAATGAGCAGTTCTTC.

The chain has TRBV25-1 and TRBJ1-2; D call uncertain. Between the trimmed V and J ends, which lost 6 bases and 3 bases, there was a span of 14 bases. In germline, CDR1 is MGHDK, CDR2 SYGVNS. The CDR3 length is 14 residues. CDR3 amino acids: CASRGSGDYYGYTF. CDR3 DNA: TGTGCCAGCAGGGGGAGTGGGGATTACTATGGCTACACCTTC.

This clone was counted a single time. The chain combines TRBV3-1 (or the pseudogene TRBV3-2) with TRBJ2-7; the match to TRBD2 covers 13 bases. The germline V gene encodes CDR1 LGHDT and CDR2 YNNKEL (reference sequence). The CDR3 is made up of 15 amino acids. J lost 5 bases, V lost 1 base, and 2 bases had no gene match. The CDR3 DNA reads as TGTGCCAGCAGCCAAGGGACTAGCGGGAGAGACGAGCAGTACTTC. This sequence encodes CASSQGTSGRDEQYF.

This chain links TRBV6-2 or TRBV6-3 with TRBJ2-7; D may be TRBD1 (6 bases). The V gene lost 4 bases and the J gene lost 5 bases, with 15 bases spanning the gap. Per the germline V gene, CDR1 is MNHEY and CDR2 is SVGEGT. This CDR3 is built from 14 residues. This chain's CDR3 is CASSFGSQGNEQYF. DNA of the CDR3: TGTGCCAGCAGTTTCGGATCACAGGGCAACGAGCAGTACTTC.

The gene calls are TRBV9 and TRBJ1-6; D ambiguous. This CDR3 contains 14 residues. Germline V gene sequence: CDR1 SGDLS, CDR2 YYNGEE. The V end lost 2 bases, the J end lost 6 bases, and 9 bases lay between the germline ends. CDR3: CASSVRQSNSPLHF. The DNA for the CDR3 is TGTGCCAGCAGCGTGAGGCAGTCTAATTCACCCCTCCACTTT.

This chain joins TRBV6-5 and TRBJ2-7; D gene ambiguous. The CDR3 contains 14 residues. Germline CDR1 MNHEY, CDR2 SVGAGI. V was clipped by 6 bases and J by 0 bases, with 12 bases between them. CDR3 in amino acids: CASRVGSVSYEQYF. In DNA, the CDR3 is TGTGCCAGCAGAGTCGGGTCTGTCTCCTACGAGCAGTACTTC.

The rearrangement joins TRBV24-1 to TRBJ2-1; TRBD1 agrees at 7 bases. Germline CDR1 KGHDR, CDR2 SFDVKD. Germline trimming cut 7 bases from V and 2 bases from J; bases unmatched to any gene: 4. This CDR3 spans 14 amino acids. The CDR3 protein is CATRDGTAYNEQFF. In DNA form, the CDR3 reads TGTGCCACCAGAGACGGGACAGCCTACAATGAGCAGTTCTTC.

The chain carries TRBV20-1 and TRBJ1-4; unclear D gene. The V and J ends lost 3 bases and 7 bases respectively, with 6 bases between them. The CDR3 consists of 11 residues. The V gene's germline CDR1 is DFQATT and CDR2 SNEGSKA (reference sequence). For the CDR3, the DNA is TGCAGTGCTAGGGTAGCTGAAAAACTGTTTTTT. Translating it yields CSARVAEKLFF.

V is TRBV19 and J is TRBJ2-7; 13 bases align to TRBD2. The CDR3 has 14 residues. The germline gives CDR1 LNHDA, CDR2 SQIVND (reference sequence). The V segment lost 6 bases and the J segment 4 bases; nucleotides outside the gene matches: 3. CDR3 in amino acids: CASSRTSGSYEQYV. In DNA form, the CDR3 reads TGTGCCAGTAGCCGGACTAGCGGGAGTTACGAGCAGTACGTC.

The chain combines TRBV6-4 with TRBJ2-1; no clear D gene. CDR3 size: 11 residues. The V end lost 4 bases, the J end lost 14 bases, and 12 bases lay between the germline ends. The germline CDR1 and CDR2 sequences are MRHNA and SNTAGT. DNA of the CDR3: TGTGCCAGCAGTGCTCGCAAACAAGAGTTCTTC. This encodes CASSARKQEFF.

V gene TRBV18 combines with J gene TRBJ1-1; 8 nucleotides agree with TRBD1. Trimming removed 6 bases from V and 5 bases from J; junction bases left unmatched: 8. Germline CDR1 and CDR2: KGHSH and LQKENI. The CDR3 covers 14 residues. CDR3 DNA: TGTGCCAGCTCTGTGACAGGGGAAAGGACTGAAGCTTTCTTT. Its translation is CASSVTGERTEAFF.

This chain joins TRBV18 and TRBJ2-1; a weak D match, TRBD1 (6 bases). The CDR3 contains 13 residues. CDR1 and CDR2 (germline): KGHSH, LQKENI. Trimming took 3 bases from V and 7 from J, leaving 10 bases between them. The CDR3 loop reads CASSPKGENEQFF. The CDR3 DNA reads TGTGCCAGCTCACCGAAGGGGGAGAATGAGCAGTTCTTC.

This chain uses TRBV30 with TRBJ1-2, with D possibly being TRBD1 (5 bases). Trimming removed 4 bases at V and 1 base at J, with 13 bases between. The CDR3 has 14 amino acids. Germline V lookup: CDR1 GTSNPN, CDR2 SVGIG (reference sequence). The CDR3 DNA reads as TGTGCCTGGAATCTGCAGGGATATAACTATGGCTACACCTTC. Translation: CAWNLQGYNYGYTF.

The genes are TRBV6-5 and TRBJ1-2; D uncertain. The CDR3 has 13 residues. The V and J ends lost 4 bases and 2 bases respectively, with 8 bases between them. Germline V lookup: CDR1 MNHEY, CDR2 SVGAGI. The CDR3 nucleotides read TGTGCCAGCAGTTTTTCCAGAAACTATGGCTACACCTTC. Amino acid sequence: CASSFSRNYGYTF.

This chain uses TRBV29-1 with TRBJ1-1; tentatively, D is TRBD1 (5 bases). Germline V gene lookup returns CDR1 SQVTM and CDR2 ANQGSEA. V was shortened by 6 bases and J by 3 bases, with 14 bases between the two germline ends. The CDR3 runs 13 residues. The CDR3 protein is CSVTVQGDTEAFF. For the CDR3, the DNA is TGCAGCGTCACCGTCCAGGGTGACACTGAAGCTTTCTTT.

This clone has just a few counts. This chain uses TRBV28 with TRBJ2-7; TRBD2 might be the D (6 bases). The CDR3 covers 13 residues. Trimming took 10 bases from V and 2 from J, leaving 15 bases between them. The germline CDR1 and CDR2 sequences are MDHEN and SYDVKM. CDR3 region: CAIARRGTYEQYF. For the CDR3, the DNA is TGTGCCATAGCACGGAGGGGAACCTACGAGCAGTACTTC.

The chain couples TRBV6-2 or TRBV6-3 to TRBJ2-1; D is undetermined. The germline V gene has CDR1 MNHEY and CDR2 SVGEGT. This CDR3 spans 13 amino acids. Trimming cost V 5 bases and J 0 bases, with 5 bases left between them. CDR3: CASSRLSYNEQFF. CDR3 bases: TGTGCCAGCAGTCGACTCTCCTACAATGAGCAGTTCTTC.

The chain carries TRBV18 and TRBJ1-1; D is uncertain. The germline gives CDR1 KGHSH, CDR2 LQKENI. The CDR3 sequence is 15 residues long. V was cut by 2 bases and J by 4 bases, with 14 bases left in between. The CDR3 nucleotides are TGTGCCAGCTCACCATTTACACGGAGTACCACTGAAGCTTTCTTT. Translated, it gives CASSPFTRSTTEAFF.

This sequence joins TRBV5-1 and TRBJ1-2, with 7 bases identical to TRBD1. This CDR3 comprises 13 residues. Looked up from germline, CDR1 is SGHRS and CDR2 is YFSETQ. The trim removed 1 base at V and 6 bases at J, leaving 3 bases unmatched. CDR3 nucleotide sequence: TGCGCCAGCAGCTTGATAGGGGGCAATGGCTACACCTTC. Translation gives CASSLIGGNGYTF.

In its sample, this clone was seen a few times. Here the CDR3 reads CATHAGYTEAFF. For the CDR3, the DNA is TGTGCCACCCATGCGGGGTACACTGAAGCTTTCTTT. V and J are TRBV7-9 and TRBJ1-1; no clear D. The germline V gene encodes CDR1 SEHNR and CDR2 FQNEAQ (reference sequence). The CDR3 length is 12 residues. Trimming took 10 bases from V and 3 from J, leaving 12 bases between them.

The J gene is TRBJ1-3, the V gene TRBV5-1, with D unclear. V lost 0 bases and J 2 bases, leaving 6 bases between the germline ends. The CDR3 length is 14 residues. Germline assignment: CDR1 SGHRS and CDR2 YFSETQ. The CDR3 is CASSLDSPGNTIYF. CDR3 in DNA: TGCGCCAGCAGCTTGGACAGTCCTGGAAACACCATATATTTT.

The rearrangement links TRBV6-6 to TRBJ2-3, with 8 positions matching TRBD2. Germline V CDR1 and CDR2: MNHNY, SVGAGI (reference sequence). There are 18 residues in the CDR3. V trimming: 7 bases; J trimming: 1 base; junction bases outside the gene matches: 16. The CDR3 DNA reads as TGTGCCAGCACTCGCGCGGGCAGCGGGAGAGTGGGCACAGATACGCAGTATTTT. This sequence encodes CASTRAGSGRVGTDTQYF.